A single sample gave rise to the 28 T cell receptor beta chains below, sequenced in a study of regulatory T cells in long-lasting Graves disease. The time point denotes: persistent/refractory GD, antithyroid drugs over 5 years with positive TRAb. Extracted RNA from PBMCs served as the source of the TCR library. According to the study, TCR beta libraries were built with iRepertoire HTBI primers and CDR3-region Arm-PCR. TCRdb reprocessed the multiplex PCR reads with MiXCR, giving one entry per CDR3 protein. The table includes hundreds of thousands of distinct CDR3 sequences, around 21% detected once. Sequencing used peripheral blood mononuclear cells (PBMCs), obtained when the disease was refractory, from a patient treated with antithyroid drugs. These receptors came from a female donor with Graves disease.

The V gene is TRBV10-3, the J gene TRBJ1-1; D is unclear. Trimming stripped 4 bases from V and 2 bases from J, with 8 bases between. The CDR3 is 13 amino acids. Germline loops: CDR1 ENHRY, CDR2 SYGVKD. This CDR3 reads CAISVKGNTEAFF. CDR3 DNA sequence: TGTGCCATCAGTGTGAAAGGTAACACTGAAGCTTTCTTT.

This clonotype has a handful of counts. This chain uses TRBV7-2 with TRBJ2-7; 7 bases are shared with TRBD2. Germline V lookup: CDR1 SGHTA, CDR2 FQGNSA. This CDR3 spans 14 amino acids. With 4 bases clipped from V and 7 bases from J, the junction kept 10 bases outside the gene matches. CDR3 protein: CASSSLTPAGEQYF. The CDR3 nucleotides read TGTGCCAGCAGCTCCTTGACCCCAGCGGGGGAGCAGTACTTC. Variable domain in full (rest from reference TRBV7-2 and TRBJ2-7): GAGVSQSPSNKVTEKGKDVELRCDPISGHTALYWYRQSLGQGLEFLIYFQGNSAPDKSGLPSDRFSAERTGGSVSTLTIQRTQQEDSAVYLCASSSLTPAGEQYFGPGTRLTVT.

This clonotype appeared many times. This chain uses TRBV7-2 with TRBJ2-7; D might be TRBD1 (6 bases). In germline, CDR1 is SGHTA, CDR2 FQGNSA. Trimming removed 6 bases from V and 3 bases from J, with 12 bases in between. This CDR3 has 13 amino acids. The DNA of the CDR3 is TGTGCCAGCAGTTTGGGCAGGGGCTACGAGCAGTACTTC. Translated: CASSLGRGYEQYF.

This clonotype has a handful of counts. This chain joins TRBV3-1 and TRBJ2-7; 9 bases match TRBD2. Trimming took 3 bases from V and 2 from J; bases not matched to a gene: 8. The germline V gene has CDR1 LGHDT and CDR2 YNNKEL (reference sequence). CDR3 length: 16 amino acids. Here the CDR3 DNA reads TGTGCCAGCAGCCAGGAACTAGCGGGCGCTCCCTACGAGCAGTACTTC. Translated, it gives CASSQELAGAPYEQYF.

This clonotype has only a few counts. V gene TRBV20-1 combines with J gene TRBJ1-1; 7 positions agree with TRBD1. After removal of 3 bases from V and 1 base from J, the junction contained 11 bases not matched to a gene. The CDR3 runs to 16 residues. Germline V CDR1 and CDR2: DFQATT, SNEGSKA (reference sequence). CDR3 residues: CSASATGTGGNTEAFF. CDR3 bases: TGCAGTGCTAGTGCGACAGGGACGGGCGGGAACACTGAAGCTTTCTTT.

This clonotype was seen only a few times. Sequence at one end of the junction differs from germline and may be a read error. The genes are TRBV5-1 and TRBJ2-7; D may match TRBD1 or TRBD2 (5 bases each). CDR1 is SGHRS, CDR2 YFSETQ, per germline. This CDR3 is built from 16 residues. Here the CDR3 reads CASSPDSGTVTYEQYF. The CDR3 coding sequence is TGTGCCAGCAGCCCGGACTCCGGGACGGTCACCTACGAGCAGTACTTC.

This clonotype has just a few counts. J is TRBJ2-7 and V is TRBV19; 8 nucleotides align to TRBD2. This CDR3 contains 15 residues. Germline CDR1 and CDR2: LNHDA and SQIVND (reference sequence). Trimming took 3 bases from V and 5 from J; bases not matched to a gene: 9. CDR3 sequence (DNA): TGTGCCAGTAGTATTTCTCCGGGACTAGTTAACGAGCAGTACTTC. It specifies CASSISPGLVNEQYF.

This clonotype was detected a few times. V and J are TRBV7-2 and TRBJ2-7; TRBD2 aligns across 7 bases. The CDR3 is made up of 16 amino acids. Germline CDR1 and CDR2: SGHTA and FQGNSA. V was pared by 2 bases and J by 0 bases, with 7 bases of the junction left unmatched. The CDR3 DNA follows: TGTGCCAGCAGCTTATCCTCGGGAGGCATCTCCTACGAGCAGTACTTC. It specifies CASSLSSGGISYEQYF.

This clonotype was seen a few times. J is TRBJ1-1 and V is TRBV29-1, with 9 bases matching TRBD1. V was clipped by 5 bases and J by 5 bases; unmatched bases: 9. There are 14 residues in the CDR3. CDR1 and CDR2 (germline): SQVTM, ANQGSEA. In nucleotides, the CDR3 is TGCAGCGTTCCTACAGGGGGCGTTGGGACTGAAGCTTTCTTT. Encoded protein: CSVPTGGVGTEAFF.

This clonotype occurred a few times. V gene TRBV3-1 combines with J gene TRBJ1-1, with 7 bases fitting TRBD1. CDR3 length equals 17 residues. Per germline, CDR1 LGHDT and CDR2 YNNKEL (reference sequence). V lost 3 bases, J lost 0 bases, and 10 bases stayed unmatched. Here the CDR3 DNA reads TGTGCCAGCAGCCATGATCTCGGACAGGCTATGAACACTGAAGCTTTCTTT. Translating gives CASSHDLGQAMNTEAFF.

In its sample, this clonotype was seen once. The chain combines TRBV7-9 with TRBJ1-3, with D unresolved. Germline values: CDR1 SEHNR, CDR2 FQNEAQ (reference sequence). V shed 5 bases and J shed 0 bases, with 11 bases lying between them. The length of the CDR3 is 15 residues. CDR3 sequence reads: CASSPIRGSGNTIYF. Here the CDR3 DNA reads TGTGCCAGCAGCCCAATTCGGGGCTCTGGAAACACCATATATTTT.

A few counts support this clonotype. The V gene is TRBV5-6, the J gene TRBJ2-4; 8 nucleotides match TRBD2. CDR3 length: 13 amino acids. The germline V gene encodes CDR1 SGHDT and CDR2 YYEEEE. With 2 bases clipped from V and 11 bases from J, the junction kept 6 bases outside the gene matches. CDR3 coding DNA: TGTGCCAGCAGCTTCCCGGGACTAGATCTTCAGTACTTC. As protein: CASSFPGLDLQYF.

The chain links TRBV7-3 to TRBJ2-1; 7 bases are a match to TRBD1. J was trimmed by 8 bases and V by 5 bases; bases with no gene match: 3. Germline lookup yields CDR1 SGHTA and CDR2 FQGTGA. The CDR3 consists of 12 residues. In DNA form, the CDR3 reads TGTGCCAGCAGCCAGACAGGGCATGAGCAGTTCTTC. Its translation is CASSQTGHEQFF.

This clonotype has ten or more counts. The chain's CDR3 is CASLRPPQETQYF. The CDR3 DNA reads TGTGCCAGCTTAAGACCTCCCCAAGAGACCCAGTACTTC. V usage is TRBV7-2 and J usage is TRBJ2-5; D is undetermined. The germline CDR1 and CDR2 sequences are SGHTA and FQGNSA. The CDR3 runs 13 residues. The V end lost 8 bases, the J end lost 1 base, and 11 bases lay between the germline ends.

The chain carries TRBV9 and TRBJ2-7; maybe TRBD1 (6 bases). The CDR3 covers 14 residues. The V gene lost 4 bases and the J gene lost 2 bases, with 13 bases spanning the gap. Per the germline V gene, CDR1 is SGDLS and CDR2 is YYNGEE. CDR3 DNA: TGTGCCAGCAGCCTAGAGGGACAAACCTACGAGCAGTACTTC. Its protein is CASSLEGQTYEQYF. Supplemented by reference TRBV9 and TRBJ2-7, the full variable domain reads DSGVTQTPKHLITATGQRVTLRCSPRSGDLSVYWYQQSLDQGLQFLIQYYNGEERAKGNILERFSAQQFPDLHSELNLSSLELGDSALYFCASSLEGQTYEQYFGPGTRLTVT.

This chain links TRBV7-9 with TRBJ2-7; 10 bases are shared with TRBD2. In germline, CDR1 is SEHNR, CDR2 FQNEAQ (reference sequence). CDR3 length: 14 residues. The V gene end was trimmed by 3 bases and the J gene end by 5 bases; junction bases not matched to a gene: 4. In DNA form, the CDR3 reads TGTGCCAGCAGCTTTACTAGCGGGGAAAACGAGCAGTACTTC. Translating gives CASSFTSGENEQYF.

The chain combines TRBV2 with TRBJ2-5; weak D call: TRBD1 (6 bases). V was shortened by 4 bases and J by 0 bases, with 12 bases between the two germline ends. Germline lookup yields CDR1 SNHLY and CDR2 FYNNEI. There are 15 residues in the CDR3. In nucleotides, the CDR3 is TGTGCCAGCAGTGCCGGGACACAGTACCAAGAGACCCAGTACTTC. Protein: CASSAGTQYQETQYF.

Written as DNA, the CDR3 is TGTGCCAGCAGCATAAGCGGGGGCTCGGAGGCCAAAAACATTCAGTACTTC. Its translation: CASSISGGSEAKNIQYF. This chain uses TRBV9 with TRBJ2-4, with 8 nucleotides matching TRBD2. The CDR3 is made up of 17 amino acids. V gave up 4 bases and J gave up 1 base; unmatched junction bases: 10. Germline CDR1 SGDLS, CDR2 YYNGEE. Complete variable domain (other parts from reference TRBV9 and TRBJ2-4): DSGVTQTPKHLITATGQRVTLRCSPRSGDLSVYWYQQSLDQGLQFLIQYYNGEERAKGNILERFSAQQFPDLHSELNLSSLELGDSALYFCASSISGGSEAKNIQYFGAGTRLSVL.

The chain joins TRBV20-1 to TRBJ2-1; 9 bases map to TRBD2. V shed 3 bases and J 2 bases; nucleotides not matched to a gene: 5. This CDR3 has 15 amino acids. Germline assignment: CDR1 DFQATT and CDR2 SNEGSKA (reference sequence). CDR3 DNA: TGCAGTGCTAGGGCTAGCGGGAAAGCCTACAATGAGCAGTTCTTC. Amino acid sequence: CSARASGKAYNEQFF.

This sequence joins TRBV30 and TRBJ2-5, with TRBD2 matching over 13 bases. This CDR3 has 17 amino acids. CDR1 is GTSNPN and CDR2 is SVGIG in the germline V gene (reference sequence). J gave up 4 bases and V 1 base, and 9 bases lay outside the gene matches. Here the CDR3 reads CAWSALRTSGSGETQYF. CDR3 bases: TGTGCCTGGAGTGCCCTCCGGACTAGCGGGAGTGGAGAGACCCAGTACTTC.

This clonotype was seen ten or more times. The chain carries TRBV30 and TRBJ1-2; D is unclear. The CDR3 extends over 13 amino acids. Germline CDR1 is GTSNPN and CDR2 is SVGIG (reference sequence). Trimming shortened V by 3 bases and J by 0 bases, and 8 bases separated the two germline ends. DNA for the CDR3: TGTGCCTGGAGGGGCCGCTCTAACTATGGCTACACCTTC. This translates into CAWRGRSNYGYTF.

This clonotype was counted between two and nine times. The chain employs TRBV6-1 and TRBJ1-5; D is unclear. Germline V gives CDR1 MNHNS, CDR2 SASEGT. V was pared by 3 bases and J by 0 bases, with 9 bases between. The CDR3 extends over 15 amino acids. The chain's CDR3 is CASSEEIYSNQPQHF. CDR3 nucleotide sequence: TGTGCCAGCAGTGAGGAGATTTATAGCAATCAGCCCCAGCATTTT.

This clonotype has just a few counts. The V gene is TRBV7-9, the J gene TRBJ2-7; 13 nucleotides match TRBD2. The CDR3 sequence is 16 residues long. Germline CDR1 is SEHNR and CDR2 is FQNEAQ (reference sequence). The ends lost 3 bases at V and 5 bases at J; junction bases unmatched: 7. The CDR3 DNA follows: TGTGCCAGCAGCTTTACTAGCGGGAGGGCCGGCCACGAGCAGTACTTC. Its protein is CASSFTSGRAGHEQYF.

In this sample, this clonotype turned up many times. This chain's CDR3 is CASSLFRTENRQYF. In DNA, the CDR3 is TGTGCCAGCAGTTTATTTAGGACTGAGAATCGGCAGTACTTC. The rearrangement uses TRBV28 and TRBJ2-7, with D perhaps matching TRBD2 (5 bases). Germline V gene data show CDR1 as MDHEN and CDR2 as SYDVKM. This CDR3 region has 14 residues. V was pared by 1 base and J by 9 bases, with 16 bases between. The variable domain in full, completed from reference TRBV28 and TRBJ2-7, reads DVKVTQSSRYLVKRTGEKVFLECVQDMDHENMFWYRQDPGLGLRLIYFSYDVKMKEKGDIPEGYSVSREKKERFSLILESASTNQTSMYLCASSLFRTENRQYFGPGTRLTVT.

This clonotype occurred many times. V is TRBV6-1 and J is TRBJ2-7, with TRBD2 as a possible D gene (5 bases). Germline values: CDR1 MNHNS, CDR2 SASEGT. V shed 6 bases and J shed 1 base, with 10 bases lying between them. CDR3 size: 13 residues. CDR3 coding DNA: TGTGCCAGCAGGGTAAGCGGATCCTACGAGCAGTACTTC. This translates into CASRVSGSYEQYF.

This clonotype was detected a few times. The genes are TRBV19 and TRBJ1-1, with unresolved D. The germline V and J ends were trimmed by 3 bases and 8 bases, with 13 bases remaining between them. CDR1 LNHDA and CDR2 SQIVND come from the germline V gene (reference sequence). The CDR3 has 13 residues. The CDR3: CASSMSQPLEAFF. The CDR3 DNA reads TGTGCCAGTAGTATGTCACAGCCCCTGGAAGCTTTCTTT.

This clonotype was counted at least ten times. The chain is built from TRBV5-1 and TRBJ1-1; 7 bases are a match to TRBD1. This CDR3 is 14 amino acids long. The V gene's germline CDR1 is SGHRS and CDR2 YFSETQ. Germline trimming cut 1 base from V and 3 bases from J; bases unmatched to any gene: 3. CDR3 region: CASSLWGTDTEAFF. CDR3 nucleotides: TGCGCCAGCAGCTTGTGGGGGACAGACACTGAAGCTTTCTTT.

As for this clonotype: A far bigger clonotype differs at one base, so this is likely a read error. The gene calls are TRBV6-2 or TRBV6-3 and TRBJ1-2; D is possibly TRBD1 (6 bases). In germline, CDR1 is MNHEY, CDR2 SVGEGT. The CDR3 has 12 residues. This chain's CDR3 is CVSSVSGQNYTF. The CDR3 DNA is TGTGTCAGCAGTGTATCAGGACAGAACTACACCTTC.